Listed below are T cell receptor beta chains from one sample, sequenced in a study of blood T cell repertoires in COVID-19. Sequencing was performed with immunoSEQ multiplex PCR; in TCRdb, only in-frame clones are kept and a portion is missing. The sample lists tens of thousands of clones; around 88% were seen once. Sequenced sample: peripheral blood. The receptors originated from a woman aged 55-70 years with acute or convalescent COVID-19. CDR3s include the opening cysteine and the closing phenylalanine or tryptophan. A D gene is named only where the DNA matches it firmly. Clone size appears in some rows only: once, few, many, or a class for an expanded clone.

v_gene	j_gene	abundance	d_gene	CDR3nt	CDR3aa
TRBV7-9	TRBJ2-7	few	.	TGTGCCAGCAGCCCACGGAGTCGGACAGCGGCCTACGAGCAGTACTTC	CASSPRSRTAAYEQYF
TRBV3-1/TRBV3-2	TRBJ1-2	.	.	TGTGCCAGCAGCCAACAGGGCTATGGCTACACCTTC	CASSQQGYGYTF
TRBV3-1/TRBV3-2	TRBJ2-5	few	.	TGTGCCAGCAGCCTGCGAGCCGCGGAGACCCAGTACTTC	CASSLRAAETQYF
TRBV7-6	TRBJ1-1	.	TRBD1	TGTGCCAGCAGCCAAGAGACGGGGGACAGCTGGAGGAACACTGAAGCTTTCTTT	CASSQETGDSWRNTEAFF
TRBV5-4	TRBJ1-5	.	TRBD1	TGTGCCAGCAGCTTGGCAGGGGGCCAGCCCCAGCATTTT	CASSLAGGQPQHF
TRBV6-5	TRBJ1-1	.	TRBD1	TGTGCCACCTTGGACAGGGGGAACACTGAAGCTTTCTTT	CATLDRGNTEAFF
TRBV6-5	TRBJ1-1	.	.	TGTGCCAGCAGTTACTCCATCACGGGAAAGTGGGAAGCTTTCTTT	CASSYSITGKWEAFF
TRBV3-1/TRBV3-2	TRBJ2-7	few	.	TGTGCCAGCACCCCCGGGACTCTTCGATCCGAGCAGTACTTC	CASTPGTLRSEQYF
TRBV5-1	TRBJ1-1	.	TRBD1	TGCGCCAGCAGCTTGACAGGGGCGGACACTGAAGCTTTCTTT	CASSLTGADTEAFF
TRBV5-1	TRBJ2-1	.	.	TGCGCCAGCAGCGTCGACAGAGACAATGAGCAGTTCTTC	CASSVDRDNEQFF
TRBV3-1/TRBV3-2	TRBJ2-1	.	TRBD2	TGTGCCAGCAGCCAAGTCACTACTAGCGGTCACAATGAGCAGTTCTTC	CASSQVTTSGHNEQFF
TRBV20-1	TRBJ1-6	.	TRBD1	TGCAGTGCTAGTTCCGACAGGGAGAATTCACCCCTCCACTTT	CSASSDRENSPLHF
TRBV6-4	TRBJ1-1	.	TRBD1	TGTGCCAGCAGGACCCGACAGGGGGCGAACACTGAAGCTTTCTTT	CASRTRQGANTEAFF
TRBV24-1	TRBJ2-7	.	TRBD1	TGTGCCACCAGCAGAACAGGGGCGTCCTACGAGCAGTACTTC	CATSRTGASYEQYF